This TCR beta chain was captured in a study of T-cell memory formation after mild COVID-19. General study points: In second-wave clones peaking day 37, SARS-CoV-2 specificity remained unconfirmed.

This clonotype appeared a few times. No antigen is known for it. V lost 0 bases, J lost 8 bases, and 11 bases stayed unmatched. Germline V CDR1 and CDR2: LGHDT, YNNKEL (reference sequence). The CDR3 spans 17 residues. In TCRdb, the 5' RACE reads were re-called with MiXCR into one record per CDR3 protein. The sample holds 300,000 to 400,000 distinct CDR3 sequences, approximately 13% seen once. Source material: PBMCs or a T cell subset sorted from them (not recorded which). The sequence came from a man younger than 35 who had mild COVID-19 (a few samples of this study predate the infection). Cell type and time point are not known. This chain joins TRBV3-1 and TRBJ2-1, with 9 positions matching TRBD2. For the CDR3, the DNA is TGTGCCAGCAGCCAAGAACTGTGGCGGGGGGGCCTTTATGAGCAGTTCTTC. Translation: CASSQELWRGGLYEQFF.